This is a list of T cell receptor beta chains from one sample in a study of regulatory T cells in long-lasting Graves disease. TCRdb ran MiXCR on the multiplex PCR reads and lists one entry per CDR3 protein. There are around 450,000 distinct CDR3 sequences in the sample; 15% occur only once, and over 15% lies in the top ten. This same sample was also part of a study on T cells in Graves' hyperthyroidism and ophthalmopathy.

The specimen comprised peripheral blood mononuclear cells (PBMCs), sampled at new diagnosis, from a patient treated with antithyroid drugs. The receptors originated from a woman between 25 and 40 years old with Graves disease. Each CDR3 is given with its conserved first and last residue. A D gene is named only where the DNA matches it firmly. Clone size is given for some rows only: seen once, a few or many times, or a class if the clone is expanded.

TRBV27,TRBJ2-5,TRBD1,NA,TGTGCCAGCAGTTTACTGACAGGGGAAGAGACCCAGTACTTC,CASSLLTGEETQYF
TRBV13,TRBJ2-1,NA,many,TGTGCCAGCAGCCCGAGCGCCGAGCAGTTCTTC,CASSPSAEQFF
TRBV7-2,TRBJ2-1,NA,many,TGTGCCAGCAGCCGTAGCGGAAGCTCCTACAATGAGCAGTTCTTC,CASSRSGSSYNEQFF
TRBV6-9,TRBJ2-5,TRBD2,many,TGTGCCAGCAGTTTCAAGACTAGCGGGAAGGGGAAGACCCAGTACTTC,CASSFKTSGKGKTQYF
TRBV2,TRBJ2-7,TRBD1,many,TGTGCCAGCAGCACCGGGACAGGGGGCGTGCAGTACTTC,CASSTGTGGVQYF
TRBV24-1,TRBJ2-5,TRBD2,many,TGTGCCACCAGTGACCCCTCGGGAGGGTCGGAGACCCAGTACTTC,CATSDPSGGSETQYF
TRBV10-3,TRBJ1-2,TRBD1,NA,TGTGCCATCAGTGAGTCGGGGACAGGATATGGCTACACCTTC,CAISESGTGYGYTF
TRBV12-3/TRBV12-4,TRBJ1-2,NA,few,TGTGCCAGCAGCCGATATGGCTACACCTTC,CASSRYGYTF
TRBV27,TRBJ2-5,TRBD2,few,TGTGCCAGCAGTCCCCCGGGGACTAGCGGGACCTACCAAGAGACCCAGTACTTC,CASSPPGTSGTYQETQYF
TRBV19,TRBJ2-2,NA,few,TGTGCCAGTAGTATGTCCGGGGGCGCATTTTCCAACACCGGGGAGCTGTTTTTT,CASSMSGGAFSNTGELFF
TRBV19,TRBJ2-3,NA,NA,TGTGCCAGTAGTATCCCCTTTGGCACAGATACGCAGTATTTT,CASSIPFGTDTQYF
TRBV30,TRBJ2-7,NA,many,TGTGCCTGGAGGGGATTTGCCTACGAGCAGTACTTC,CAWRGFAYEQYF
TRBV30,TRBJ1-3,NA,NA,TGTGCCTGGACTGAGAACTCTGGAAACACCATATATTTT,CAWTENSGNTIYF
TRBV6-1,TRBJ2-3,NA,NA,TGTGCCAGCAGCCCGACAGGGACTGTCGCAGATACGCAGTATTTT,CASSPTGTVADTQYF
TRBV2,TRBJ2-7,NA,NA,TGTGCCAGCAGTGTACCCCAAGGGAGCTCCTACGAGCAGTACTTC,CASSVPQGSSYEQYF
TRBV18,TRBJ2-5,NA,NA,TGTGCCAGCTCACCAGAGGGGGATGGAGAGACCCAGTACTTC,CASSPEGDGETQYF
TRBV5-1,TRBJ2-2,NA,many,TGCGCCAGCAGCGGGTTACAACTTAACACCGGGGAGCTGTTTTTT,CASSGLQLNTGELFF
TRBV5-4,TRBJ2-7,TRBD2,NA,TGTGCCAGCAGCTTGGGGCTGGGGGGGAGCTACGAGCAGTACTTC,CASSLGLGGSYEQYF
TRBV12-3/TRBV12-4,TRBJ2-7,NA,many,TGTGCCAGCAGCGGCCGCGAGCAGTACTTC,CASSGREQYF
TRBV9,TRBJ1-1,NA,many,TGTGCCAGCAGCCCACCGGGGGGCAGGAACACTGAAGCTTTCTTT,CASSPPGGRNTEAFF